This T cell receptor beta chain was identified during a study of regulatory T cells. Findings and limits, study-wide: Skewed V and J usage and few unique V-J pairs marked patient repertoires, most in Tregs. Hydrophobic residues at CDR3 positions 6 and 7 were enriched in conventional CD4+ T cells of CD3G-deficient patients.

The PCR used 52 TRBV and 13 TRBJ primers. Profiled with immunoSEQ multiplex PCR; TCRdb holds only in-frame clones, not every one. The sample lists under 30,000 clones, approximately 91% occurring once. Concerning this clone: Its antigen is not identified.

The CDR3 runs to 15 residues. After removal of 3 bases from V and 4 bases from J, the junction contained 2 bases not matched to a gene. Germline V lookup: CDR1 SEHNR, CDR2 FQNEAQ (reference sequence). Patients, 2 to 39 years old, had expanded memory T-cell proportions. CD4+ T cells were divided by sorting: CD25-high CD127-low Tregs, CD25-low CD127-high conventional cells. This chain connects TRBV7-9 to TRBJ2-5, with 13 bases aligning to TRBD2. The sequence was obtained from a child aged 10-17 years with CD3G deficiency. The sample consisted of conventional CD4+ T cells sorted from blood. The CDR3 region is CASSLGLAGRETQYF. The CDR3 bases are TGTGCCAGCAGCTTGGGACTAGCGGGACGAGAGACCCAGTACTTC.